Following are 8 T cell receptor beta chains from one sample sequenced in a study of blood T cell repertoires in COVID-19. The table came from immunoSEQ multiplex PCR; TCRdb's copy has only in-frame clones and leaves some out. This table has some 56,000 clones, around 86% appearing once. Sequenced input: peripheral blood. These receptors all stem from a woman of 80 years or more with active or convalescent COVID-19.

The chain joins TRBV7-9 to TRBJ2-5; D uncertain. V gave up 3 bases and J gave up 5 bases, with 10 bases separating them. The CDR3 runs to 13 residues. Germline V CDR1 and CDR2: SEHNR, FQNEAQ (reference sequence). The DNA for the CDR3 is TGTGCCAGCAGCTTGGATCCGGAGGAGACCCAGTACTTC. Encoded protein: CASSLDPEETQYF.

This clone came up a few times. The chain is built from TRBV27 and TRBJ1-5, with D tentatively TRBD1 (6 bases). Trimming removed 4 bases at V and 6 bases at J, with 13 bases between. CDR3 size: 14 residues. CDR1 MNHEY and CDR2 SMNVEV come from the germline V gene (reference sequence). The CDR3: CASSSDRLSQPQHF. CDR3 nucleotides: TGTGCCAGCAGTTCCGACAGGTTGAGTCAGCCCCAGCATTTT.

The V gene is TRBV19, the J gene TRBJ1-5; the D gene is possibly TRBD1 (5 bases). Trimming stripped 5 bases from V and 0 bases from J, with 14 bases between. Germline V gene lookup returns CDR1 LNHDA and CDR2 SQIVND (reference sequence). The CDR3 runs 16 residues. The CDR3 is CASSGGTGNSNQPQHF. The CDR3 DNA reads as TGTGCCAGTAGTGGAGGGACGGGCAATAGCAATCAGCCCCAGCATTTT. Full variable domain (remainder filled in from reference TRBV19 and TRBJ1-5): DGGITQSPKYLFRKEGQNVTLSCEQNLNHDAMYWYRQDPGQGLRLIYYSQIVNDFQKGDIAEGYSVSREKKESFPLTVTSAQKNPTAFYLCASSGGTGNSNQPQHFGDGTRLSIL.

This sequence joins TRBV3-1 (or the pseudogene TRBV3-2) and TRBJ1-2; D gene uncertain. This CDR3 region has 16 residues. V lost 0 bases to trimming and J lost 4 bases, with 15 bases between them. CDR1 is LGHDT, CDR2 YNNKEL, per germline (reference sequence). DNA of the CDR3: TGTGCCAGCAGCCAAGATTTAGTCACTGCTGCCTATGGCTACACCTTC. Translating it yields CASSQDLVTAAYGYTF.

The rearrangement uses TRBV6-6 and TRBJ1-1; the D gene is possibly TRBD1 (6 bases). Germline CDR1 is MNHNY and CDR2 is SVGAGI (reference sequence). The CDR3 is 12 amino acids. V gave up 8 bases and J gave up 5 bases, with 12 bases separating them. CDR3 in DNA: TGTGCCAGCGGTAACAGGGCTACTGAAGCTTTCTTT. It is translated as CASGNRATEAFF.

J is TRBJ2-7 and V is TRBV5-1, with TRBD1 as a possible D gene (5 bases). The CDR3 runs to 15 residues. Deletions cut 0 bases from V and 2 bases from J, with 12 bases between. Germline-derived CDR1 and CDR2 are SGHRS and YFSETQ. In DNA, the CDR3 is TGCGCCAGCAGCTTGGATGCCAGGGCTGCCTACGAGCAGTACTTC. The encoded protein is CASSLDARAAYEQYF.

V usage is TRBV7-2 and J usage is TRBJ2-7; the match to TRBD2 covers 7 bases. CDR1 SGHTA and CDR2 FQGNSA come from the germline V gene. The J segment lost 3 bases and the V segment lost 2 bases, leaving 16 bases of the junction unmatched. The CDR3 length is 18 residues. The CDR3 nucleotides are TGTGCCAGCAGCTTATCGGGGATTGGCGGGGGAATTCGCTACGAGCAGTACTTC. Its translation is CASSLSGIGGGIRYEQYF.

V is TRBV19 and J is TRBJ1-1, with D tentatively TRBD1 (5 bases). Trimming pared 1 base from V and 5 bases from J, leaving 8 bases between. From germline, CDR1 is LNHDA and CDR2 SQIVND (reference sequence). This CDR3 is 13 amino acids long. In DNA form, the CDR3 reads TGTGCCAGTAGTATAGTGGGGGGGACTGAAGCTTTCTTT. Its translation: CASSIVGGTEAFF.